This T cell receptor (beta chain) was sequenced during a study of response to subunit inactivated influenza vaccine. The CDR3 totals 14 residues. J gave up 4 bases and V 7 bases, and 8 bases lay outside the gene matches. Germline V gene lookup returns CDR1 LGHNA and CDR2 YNFKEQ. TCRdb reanalysed the RT-PCR reads using MiXCR and keeps one entry per CDR3 protein. The repertoire holds about 700,000 distinct CDR3 sequences, less than 20% seen once, with 11% in the top ten. This rearrangement joins TRBV4-2 to TRBJ1-2; TRBD1 matches at 8 bases. The starting material was PBMCs from blood, obtained 11 to 12 days after vaccination. This clonotype was sampled from a man aged 45 to 65 who received an inactivated influenza vaccine. The CDR3 nucleotides are TGTGCCAGCAAGTCAGGGGGCGCGGGCTATGGCTACACCTTC. This encodes CASKSGGAGYGYTF.